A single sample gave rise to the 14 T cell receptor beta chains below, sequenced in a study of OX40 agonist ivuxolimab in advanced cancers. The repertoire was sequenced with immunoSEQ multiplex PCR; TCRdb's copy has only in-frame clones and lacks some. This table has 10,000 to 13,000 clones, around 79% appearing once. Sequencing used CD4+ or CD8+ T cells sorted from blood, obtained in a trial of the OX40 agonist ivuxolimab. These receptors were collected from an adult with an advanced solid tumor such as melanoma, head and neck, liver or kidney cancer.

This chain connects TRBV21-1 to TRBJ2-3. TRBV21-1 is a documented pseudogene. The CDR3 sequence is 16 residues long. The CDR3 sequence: CASSNRQPRVIDTQYF. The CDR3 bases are TGTGCCAGCAGCAACCGGCAGCCGCGTGTGATAGATACGCAGTATTTT.

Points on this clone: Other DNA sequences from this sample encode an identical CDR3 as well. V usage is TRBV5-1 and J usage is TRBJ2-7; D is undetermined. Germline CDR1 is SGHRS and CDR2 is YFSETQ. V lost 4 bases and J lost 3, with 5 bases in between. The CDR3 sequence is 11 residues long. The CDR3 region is CASSPGYEQYF. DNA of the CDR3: TGCGCCAGCAGCCCCGGCTACGAGCAGTACTTC.

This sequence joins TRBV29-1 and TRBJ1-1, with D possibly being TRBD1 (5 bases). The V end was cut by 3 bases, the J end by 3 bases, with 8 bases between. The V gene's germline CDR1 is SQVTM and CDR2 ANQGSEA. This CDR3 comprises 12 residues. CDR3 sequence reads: CSVERGHTEAFF. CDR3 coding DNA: TGCAGCGTTGAGCGGGGACACACTGAAGCTTTCTTT.

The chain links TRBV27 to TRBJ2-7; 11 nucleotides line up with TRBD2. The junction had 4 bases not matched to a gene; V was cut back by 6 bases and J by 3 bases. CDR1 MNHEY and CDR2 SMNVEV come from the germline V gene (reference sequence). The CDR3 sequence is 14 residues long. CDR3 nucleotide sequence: TGTGCCAGCAGGGGGACTAGCGGATACTACGAGCAGTACTTC. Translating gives CASRGTSGYYEQYF.

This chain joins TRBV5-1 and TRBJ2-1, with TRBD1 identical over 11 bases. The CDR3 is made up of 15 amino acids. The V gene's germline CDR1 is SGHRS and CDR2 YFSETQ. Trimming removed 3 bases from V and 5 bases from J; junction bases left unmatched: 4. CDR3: CASSSPDRGHNEQFF. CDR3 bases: TGCGCCAGCAGCTCTCCGGACAGGGGGCACAATGAGCAGTTCTTC.

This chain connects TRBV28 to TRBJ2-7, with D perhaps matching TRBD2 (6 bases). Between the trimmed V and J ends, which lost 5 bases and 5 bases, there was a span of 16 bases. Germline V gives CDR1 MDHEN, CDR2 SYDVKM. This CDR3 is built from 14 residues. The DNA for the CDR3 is TGTGCCAGCAGTCCCCCACGGGAGAGGAACGAGCAGTACTTC. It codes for CASSPPRERNEQYF.

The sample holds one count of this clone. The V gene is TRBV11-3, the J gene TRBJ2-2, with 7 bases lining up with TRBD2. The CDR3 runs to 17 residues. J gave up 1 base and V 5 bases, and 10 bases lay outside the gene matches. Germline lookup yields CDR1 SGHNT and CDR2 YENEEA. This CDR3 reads CASSPRGKRENTGELFF. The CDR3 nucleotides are TGTGCCAGCAGCCCCCGGGGGAAGCGGGAGAACACCGGGGAGCTGTTTTTT.

CDR3 in amino acids: CASSPNLGTHEQYF. In nucleotides, the CDR3 is TGTGCCAGCAGCCCTAACCTGGGGACCCACGAGCAGTACTTC. This chain uses TRBV7-3 with TRBJ2-7; D is perhaps TRBD1 or TRBD2 (5 bases each). The germline V and J ends were trimmed by 5 bases and 5 bases, with 16 bases remaining between them. Germline CDR1 reads SGHTA; CDR2 reads FQGTGA. The CDR3 covers 14 residues.

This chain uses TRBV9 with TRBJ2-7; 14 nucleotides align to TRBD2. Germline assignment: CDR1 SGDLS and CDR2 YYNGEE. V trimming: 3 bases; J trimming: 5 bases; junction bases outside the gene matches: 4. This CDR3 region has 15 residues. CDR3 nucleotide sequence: TGTGCCAGCAGCGGAGGGACTAGCGGGAGTGACGAGCAGTACTTC. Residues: CASSGGTSGSDEQYF.

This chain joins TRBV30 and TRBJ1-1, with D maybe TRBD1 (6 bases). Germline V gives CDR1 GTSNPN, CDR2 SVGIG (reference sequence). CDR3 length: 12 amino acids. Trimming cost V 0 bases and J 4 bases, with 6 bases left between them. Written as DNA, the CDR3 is TGTGCCTGGAGTGTGGGGGCCACTGAAGCTTTCTTT. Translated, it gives CAWSVGATEAFF.

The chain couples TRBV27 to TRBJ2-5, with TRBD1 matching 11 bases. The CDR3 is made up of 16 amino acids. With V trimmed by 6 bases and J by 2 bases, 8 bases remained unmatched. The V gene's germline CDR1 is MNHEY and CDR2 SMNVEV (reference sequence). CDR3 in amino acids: CASRVGQGASQETQYF. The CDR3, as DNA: TGTGCCAGCAGGGTTGGACAGGGGGCATCTCAAGAGACCCAGTACTTC.

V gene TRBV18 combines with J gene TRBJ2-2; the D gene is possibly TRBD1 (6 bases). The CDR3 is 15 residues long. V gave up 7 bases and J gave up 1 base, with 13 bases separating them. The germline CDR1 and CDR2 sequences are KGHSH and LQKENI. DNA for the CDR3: TGTGCCAGCTGCCCTCCGGGACAGAACACCGGGGAGCTGTTTTTT. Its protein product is CASCPPGQNTGELFF.

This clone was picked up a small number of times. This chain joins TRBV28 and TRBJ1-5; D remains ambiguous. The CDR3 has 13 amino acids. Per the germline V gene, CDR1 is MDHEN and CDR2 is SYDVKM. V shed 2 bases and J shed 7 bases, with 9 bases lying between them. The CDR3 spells CASSLTWAQPQHF. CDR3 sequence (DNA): TGTGCCAGCAGTTTAACTTGGGCCCAGCCCCAGCATTTT. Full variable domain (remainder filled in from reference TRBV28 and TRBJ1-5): DVKVTQSSRYLVKRTGEKVFLECVQDMDHENMFWYRQDPGLGLRLIYFSYDVKMKEKGDIPEGYSVSREKKERFSLILESASTNQTSMYLCASSLTWAQPQHFGDGTRLSIL.

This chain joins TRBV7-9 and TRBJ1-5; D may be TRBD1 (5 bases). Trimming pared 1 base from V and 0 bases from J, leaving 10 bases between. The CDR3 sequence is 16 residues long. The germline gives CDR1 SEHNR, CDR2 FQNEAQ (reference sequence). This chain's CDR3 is CASSLGGGDSNQPQHF. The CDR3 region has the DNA TGTGCCAGCAGCTTAGGGGGCGGGGATAGCAATCAGCCCCAGCATTTT.